The rows below give T cell receptor beta chains drawn from one sample of a study of blood T cell repertoires in COVID-19. Clones were read by immunoSEQ multiplex PCR, and TCRdb kept only the in-frame ones, dropping some. The sample shows under 70,000 clones, roughly 90% of them seen only once. Sequencing was carried out using peripheral blood. The receptor source for this set is a man older than 75 with acute or convalescent COVID-19. Each CDR3 is given with its conserved first and last residue. The order of the fields is J gene, V gene, clone size, D gene, CDR3 DNA, CDR3 protein. D genes are given only for firm matches. Only part of the rows carry a size: once, few, many, or a class if the clone is expanded.

j_gene: TRBJ2-5; v_gene: TRBV3-1/TRBV3-2; abundance: -; d_gene: -; CDR3nt: TGTGCCACCGGGGAGTACCAAGAGACCCAGTACTTC; CDR3aa: CATGEYQETQYF
j_gene: TRBJ2-1; v_gene: TRBV5-4; abundance: -; d_gene: TRBD2; CDR3nt: TGTGCCAGCAGCTTGAGCGGGGCGTTTGATGAGCAGTTCTTC; CDR3aa: CASSLSGAFDEQFF
j_gene: TRBJ1-2; v_gene: TRBV5-4; abundance: -; d_gene: -; CDR3nt: TGTGCCAGCAGCTTGGCCGGACAGACGGGCTACACCTTC; CDR3aa: CASSLAGQTGYTF
j_gene: TRBJ2-3; v_gene: TRBV24-1; abundance: -; d_gene: -; CDR3nt: TGTGCCACCAGTGATCGGACAGTACAGGATACGCAGTATTTT; CDR3aa: CATSDRTVQDTQYF
j_gene: TRBJ2-5; v_gene: TRBV7-8; abundance: -; d_gene: -; CDR3nt: TGTGCCAGCAGCTTCCGCGTGAACCAAGAGACCCAGTACTTC; CDR3aa: CASSFRVNQETQYF
j_gene: TRBJ2-1; v_gene: TRBV6-5; abundance: -; d_gene: TRBD1; CDR3nt: TGTGCCAGCAGCCGAAGACAGGGGCTTTACAATGAGCAGTTCTTC; CDR3aa: CASSRRQGLYNEQFF
j_gene: TRBJ2-5; v_gene: TRBV21-1; abundance: -; d_gene: -; CDR3nt: TGTGCCAGCAGCCCAGGCGGGGAAGAGACCCAGTACTTC; CDR3aa: CASSPGGEETQYF
j_gene: TRBJ1-1; v_gene: TRBV7-2; abundance: -; d_gene: -; CDR3nt: TGTGCCAGCAGCCCCCAGGGGCGCCGGACTGAAGCTTTCTTT; CDR3aa: CASSPQGRRTEAFF
j_gene: TRBJ1-2; v_gene: TRBV6-1; abundance: -; d_gene: TRBD1; CDR3nt: TGTGCCAGCAGTGATGACAGGGGCCGTGGGGATGGCTACACCTTC; CDR3aa: CASSDDRGRGDGYTF
j_gene: TRBJ2-1; v_gene: TRBV7-2; abundance: -; d_gene: TRBD1; CDR3nt: TGTGCCAGCAGCGCCGGGACAGGGGTCATCTCCTACAATGAGCAGTTCTTC; CDR3aa: CASSAGTGVISYNEQFF
j_gene: TRBJ2-7; v_gene: TRBV5-5; abundance: -; d_gene: -; CDR3nt: TGTGCCAGCAGCACCGAGGTCCTGCCTTCCTACGAGCAGTACTTC; CDR3aa: CASSTEVLPSYEQYF
j_gene: TRBJ1-5; v_gene: TRBV30; abundance: once; d_gene: -; CDR3nt: TGTGCCTGGAGCCTCCCACAGGGCCAGCCCCAGCATTTT; CDR3aa: CAWSLPQGQPQHF
j_gene: TRBJ2-3; v_gene: TRBV18; abundance: -; d_gene: TRBD2; CDR3nt: TGTGCCAGCTCACCCCTCGGGCTAGCGGCTTCAGGGGATACGCAGTATTTT; CDR3aa: CASSPLGLAASGDTQYF
j_gene: TRBJ1-2; v_gene: TRBV30; abundance: -; d_gene: TRBD1; CDR3nt: TGTGCCTGCGGGACAGAACAAGTCTATGGCTACACCTTC; CDR3aa: CACGTEQVYGYTF
j_gene: TRBJ2-1; v_gene: TRBV3-1/TRBV3-2; abundance: -; d_gene: TRBD2; CDR3nt: TGTGCCAGCAGCCACATGGGGACTAGCGGGGGGCACAATGAGCAGTTCTTC; CDR3aa: CASSHMGTSGGHNEQFF
j_gene: TRBJ1-1; v_gene: TRBV24-1; abundance: once; d_gene: -; CDR3nt: TGTGCCACCAGTGAGGGGGGTAAGAACACTGAAGCTTTCTTT; CDR3aa: CATSEGGKNTEAFF
j_gene: TRBJ2-7; v_gene: TRBV2; abundance: -; d_gene: TRBD1; CDR3nt: TGTGCCACCGGACAGGGAGTAAACGAGCAGTACTTC; CDR3aa: CATGQGVNEQYF
j_gene: TRBJ1-5; v_gene: TRBV2; abundance: -; d_gene: -; CDR3nt: TGTGCCAGCAGTCTTTTGGGACAAAATAGCAATCAGCCCCAGCATTTT; CDR3aa: CASSLLGQNSNQPQHF
j_gene: TRBJ2-5; v_gene: TRBV7-2; abundance: -; d_gene: TRBD2; CDR3nt: TGTGCCAGCAGCGCCGGGACTAGCGGGGGGGAGACCCAGTACTTC; CDR3aa: CASSAGTSGGETQYF
j_gene: TRBJ2-2; v_gene: TRBV7-2; abundance: -; d_gene: TRBD2; CDR3nt: TGTGCCAGCAGCGGAGCGGGGGGGCCCGGGGAGCTGTTTTTT; CDR3aa: CASSGAGGPGELFF
j_gene: TRBJ1-1; v_gene: TRBV7-8; abundance: -; d_gene: -; CDR3nt: TGTGCCAGCAGCAAGCAGGGGAACACTGAAGCTTTCTTT; CDR3aa: CASSKQGNTEAFF
j_gene: TRBJ1-2; v_gene: TRBV7-2; abundance: -; d_gene: -; CDR3nt: TGTGCCAGCAGCTTAGCGAAGGGAGAAGGCTACACCTTC; CDR3aa: CASSLAKGEGYTF
j_gene: TRBJ1-2; v_gene: TRBV30; abundance: -; d_gene: TRBD1; CDR3nt: TGTGCCTGGAGTCCTGGGACAGGCTATGGCTACACCTTC; CDR3aa: CAWSPGTGYGYTF
j_gene: TRBJ1-2; v_gene: TRBV27; abundance: -; d_gene: TRBD1; CDR3nt: TGTGCCAGCAGTTTAAGGGGCCTGGGACAGGGACTTGGCTACACCTTC; CDR3aa: CASSLRGLGQGLGYTF
j_gene: TRBJ1-5; v_gene: TRBV6-5; abundance: -; d_gene: -; CDR3nt: TGTGCCAGCACCGAAGGGAGTTATAGCAATCAGCCCCAGCATTTT; CDR3aa: CASTEGSYSNQPQHF
j_gene: TRBJ2-3; v_gene: TRBV3-1/TRBV3-2; abundance: -; d_gene: TRBD2; CDR3nt: TGTGCCAGCAGCCAAGTAGTCCTAGCGGGGGCCGATACGCAGTATTTT; CDR3aa: CASSQVVLAGADTQYF
j_gene: TRBJ2-3; v_gene: TRBV5-1; abundance: -; d_gene: -; CDR3nt: TGCGCCAGCAGCTTGCTCCCTACCAGCACAGATACGCAGTATTTT; CDR3aa: CASSLLPTSTDTQYF
j_gene: TRBJ2-7; v_gene: TRBV5-3; abundance: -; d_gene: -; CDR3nt: TGTGCCAGAAGCTTGGGGTCAGGGTCGTTCCCCTACGAGCAGTACTTC; CDR3aa: CARSLGSGSFPYEQYF
j_gene: TRBJ2-5; v_gene: TRBV18; abundance: -; d_gene: -; CDR3nt: TGTGCCAGCTCACCACCGGAGGAAGAGACCCAGTACTTC; CDR3aa: CASSPPEEETQYF
j_gene: TRBJ2-7; v_gene: TRBV10-2; abundance: -; d_gene: TRBD1; CDR3nt: TGCGCCAGCAACCATCCGGGACAGGGGGCCAACGAGCAGTACTTC; CDR3aa: CASNHPGQGANEQYF
j_gene: TRBJ1-2; v_gene: TRBV30; abundance: -; d_gene: -; CDR3nt: TGTGCCTGGAGTCCCCCAGGGAACTATGGCTACACCTTC; CDR3aa: CAWSPPGNYGYTF
j_gene: TRBJ1-5; v_gene: TRBV30; abundance: -; d_gene: -; CDR3nt: TGTGCCTGGAGCCCGGGAGGGGGTCAGCCCCAGCATTTT; CDR3aa: CAWSPGGGQPQHF
j_gene: TRBJ2-7; v_gene: TRBV10-3; abundance: -; d_gene: TRBD1; CDR3nt: TGTGCCATCAGTGCGGGGGGGACAGGGGGCCGCGAGCAGTACTTC; CDR3aa: CAISAGGTGGREQYF
j_gene: TRBJ2-1; v_gene: TRBV11-2; abundance: -; d_gene: -; CDR3nt: TGTGCCAGCAGCTTTACTAGTAGCTCCTACAATGAGCAGTTCTTC; CDR3aa: CASSFTSSSYNEQFF
j_gene: TRBJ2-1; v_gene: TRBV18; abundance: -; d_gene: -; CDR3nt: TGTGCCAGCTCACGACAGGGAGGAGAGCAGTTCTTC; CDR3aa: CASSRQGGEQFF
j_gene: TRBJ1-1; v_gene: TRBV30; abundance: -; d_gene: -; CDR3nt: TGTGCCGTCACGGTGACTGAAGCTTTCTTT; CDR3aa: CAVTVTEAFF
j_gene: TRBJ2-2; v_gene: TRBV19; abundance: -; d_gene: -; CDR3nt: TGTGCCAGTAGTCCGGGACACAACACCGGGGAGCTGTTTTTT; CDR3aa: CASSPGHNTGELFF
j_gene: TRBJ1-1; v_gene: TRBV12-3/TRBV12-4; abundance: -; d_gene: -; CDR3nt: TGTGCCAGCAGTCCCCAGGGTTCTGAAGCTTTCTTT; CDR3aa: CASSPQGSEAFF
j_gene: TRBJ2-3; v_gene: TRBV7-2; abundance: -; d_gene: TRBD2; CDR3nt: TGTGCCAGCAGCCCCTCTGGCGGGGGGCGCATTGGCACAGATACGCAGTATTTT; CDR3aa: CASSPSGGGRIGTDTQYF
j_gene: TRBJ2-5; v_gene: TRBV12-5; abundance: -; d_gene: TRBD1; CDR3nt: TGTGCTAGTGGTTTCGCCTCCCTGTGGGACAGGGGGCGAGGGACCCAGTACTTC; CDR3aa: CASGFASLWDRGRGTQYF
j_gene: TRBJ2-5; v_gene: TRBV5-1; abundance: -; d_gene: -; CDR3nt: TGCGCCAGCAGCTTTTTTGGGGGGGGGCTGGAGACCCAGTACTTC; CDR3aa: CASSFFGGGLETQYF
j_gene: TRBJ2-7; v_gene: TRBV6-5; abundance: -; d_gene: -; CDR3nt: TGTGCCAGCAGGGTTGGTGAGTTTAGCTCCTACGAGCAGTACTTC; CDR3aa: CASRVGEFSSYEQYF